This T cell receptor (beta chain) was obtained from a study of CD8+CD57+ T cells in acquired aplastic anemia. The J segment lost 2 bases and the V segment lost 7 bases, leaving 17 bases of the junction unmatched. CDR3 size: 18 residues. Germline V CDR1 and CDR2: SEHNR, FQNEAQ (reference sequence). Sequencing was done on patients that had shown CD8+CD57+ cell expansion by flow cytometry. Each patient had severe acquired aplastic anemia. Among the patients, none had received any therapy at the time of blood sampling. As concerns this clonotype: What it binds is not known.

Genomic DNA constituted the template upon which TCR beta VDJ and CDR3 profiling was performed. TCRdb re-called the reads with MiXCR, one entry per CDR3 protein. This table holds roughly 200,000 distinct CDR3 sequences, about three fifths found once. Findings and limits, study-wide: In common between the patients and the controls were some 28 CD8+ CDR3 sequences. Patients did not significantly differ from controls in CD8+ Simpson's diversity.

The chain carries TRBV7-9 and TRBJ2-7; 10 positions agree with TRBD2. The sample consisted of sorted CD4+, CD8+, or CD8+CD57+ T cells (not recorded which) from PBMCs. The sequence derives from a human donor with aplastic anemia. This CDR3 is CASMDSRISSGGAYEQYF. CDR3 coding DNA: TGTGCCAGCATGGATAGCAGAATCTCTAGCGGGGGAGCCTACGAGCAGTACTTC.